This TCR beta chain is drawn from a study of blood T cell repertoires in COVID-19. The wider study: Researchers got acute and convalescent COVID-19 samples from the United States, Italy and Spain.

In the authors' methods: How many nucleated cells were present was estimated from reference gene primer amplification. Sequencing was performed with immunoSEQ multiplex PCR; in TCRdb, only in-frame clones are kept and a portion is missing. V and J calls plus clone size are reproduced from that table; the DNA served to infer D and trimming. The sample holds roughly 130,000 clones, less than 85% seen once. The V gene lost 3 bases and the J gene lost 7 bases, with 12 bases spanning the gap. From germline, CDR1 is SGHTA and CDR2 FQGNSA. The CDR3 runs to 13 residues. The origin of this receptor is an older woman with acute or convalescent COVID-19. Sequencing input: peripheral blood. This sequence joins TRBV7-2 and TRBJ1-1; the D is unclear. The CDR3 DNA reads TGTGCCAGCAGCTTGAGGGCGGCGGTTGAAGCTTTCTTT. It codes for CASSLRAAVEAFF.